The 25 T cell receptor beta chains in this list originate from one sample, sequenced in a study of T-cell memory formation after mild COVID-19 (dated by TCRdb to the early 2020s). Libraries were constructed by 5' RACE. Sequencing used an Illumina NovaSeq 6000. TCRdb passed the public sequencing reads through fastp at Q25 and MiXCR, retaining productive beta sequences. Rows merge per CDR3 protein into single entries with the most common DNA and genes. This sample comprises around 300,000 distinct CDR3 sequences, 10% to 15% of them detected only once. Of the sample, about a fifth is held by the ten largest clones. The specimen was PBMCs or a T cell subset sorted from them (not recorded which). These receptors all come from a man younger than 35 who had mild COVID-19 (a few samples of this study predate the infection). The sample titles of this study are shuffled in the database, so cell type and time point are left out; the donor was told from shared clones.

The V call is TRBV29-1, the J call TRBJ2-7, with 7 bases lining up with TRBD1. Unmatched junction bases numbered 9, after V lost 5 bases and J lost 5 bases. This CDR3 region has 13 residues. From germline, CDR1 is SQVTM and CDR2 ANQGSEA. The CDR3: CSVRLTGEHEQYF. In DNA, the CDR3 is TGCAGCGTTAGATTAACAGGGGAACACGAGCAGTACTTC.

Only a few counts were recorded for this clonotype. The rearrangement joins TRBV6-1 to TRBJ1-4; 7 bases are shared with TRBD1. This CDR3 comprises 16 residues. V shed 3 bases and J 1 base; nucleotides not matched to a gene: 5. CDR1 is MNHNS, CDR2 SASEGT, per germline. The CDR3 region has the DNA TGTGCCAGCAGTGACGACAGGGTTGGAACTAATGAAAAACTGTTTTTT. It translates to CASSDDRVGTNEKLFF.

This clonotype has only a few counts. The chain couples TRBV7-6 to TRBJ2-5; 8 positions agree with TRBD2. CDR1 and CDR2 (germline): SGHVS, FNYEAQ. Germline trimming cut 5 bases from V and 5 bases from J; bases unmatched to any gene: 10. The CDR3 contains 15 residues. The DNA for the CDR3 is TGTGCCAGCAGCCCCTCGGCGGGGGGCGGGGAGACCCAGTACTTC. It translates to CASSPSAGGGETQYF.

This clonotype is a singleton in its sample. The gene calls are TRBV12-3 or TRBV12-4 and TRBJ1-5; D remains ambiguous. This CDR3 has 12 residues. V lost 7 bases, J lost 11 bases, and 15 bases lay in between. This CDR3 reads CASTSGPAAQHF. The CDR3 nucleotides are TGTGCCAGCACCTCGGGCCCAGCAGCCCAGCATTTT.

This sequence joins TRBV28 and TRBJ1-4, with 10 bases matching TRBD1. Losses at the gene ends were 3 bases for V and 0 bases for J; bases not matched to a gene: 1. The CDR3 covers 16 residues. The germline V gene has CDR1 MDHEN and CDR2 SYDVKM. In nucleotides, the CDR3 is TGTGCCAGCAGTTTCGGGACAGGGGCAACTAATGAAAAACTGTTTTTT. It codes for CASSFGTGATNEKLFF.

This clonotype was counted ten times or more. The J gene is TRBJ2-3, the V gene TRBV29-1; D uncertain. The germline V gene has CDR1 SQVTM and CDR2 ANQGSEA. CDR3 length: 14 amino acids. V lost 7 bases to trimming and J lost 1 base, with 15 bases between them. The CDR3 is CSAGLSRGTDTQYF. CDR3 in DNA: TGCAGCGCCGGCCTGTCTAGGGGCACAGATACGCAGTATTTT.

The J gene is TRBJ2-3, the V gene TRBV6-5; 8 nucleotides align to TRBD2. V shed 5 bases and J 3 bases; nucleotides not matched to a gene: 7. This CDR3 spans 15 amino acids. Germline V lookup: CDR1 MNHEY, CDR2 SVGAGI. The CDR3 loop is CASSPGGARTDTQYF. The CDR3 DNA follows: TGTGCCAGCAGTCCCGGGGGGGCGCGGACAGATACGCAGTATTTT.

The V and J genes are TRBV11-1 and TRBJ2-7; 8 bases match TRBD1. The trim removed 5 bases at V and 0 bases at J, leaving 6 bases unmatched. This CDR3 spans 15 amino acids. Germline V gene lookup returns CDR1 SGHAT and CDR2 FQDESV (reference sequence). This CDR3 is CASSLGQGPSYEQYF. As DNA, the CDR3 is TGTGCCAGCAGCCTCGGACAGGGACCCTCCTACGAGCAGTACTTC.

The chain couples TRBV14 to TRBJ2-3; D unclear. Trimming shortened V by 1 base and J by 2 bases, and 7 bases separated the two germline ends. Germline V lookup: CDR1 SGHDN, CDR2 FVKESK. The CDR3 length is 14 residues. The CDR3: CASSQVVITDTQYF. The CDR3 DNA follows: TGTGCCAGCAGCCAAGTGGTGATCACAGATACGCAGTATTTT.

J is TRBJ2-7 and V is TRBV20-1; D is undetermined. Trimming left V 1 base short and J 2 bases short, with 6 bases between. The CDR3 is made up of 12 amino acids. Germline-derived CDR1 and CDR2 are DFQATT and SNEGSKA (reference sequence). The CDR3 bases are TGCAGTGCTAGAGCGGGCCCCTACGAGCAGTACTTC. Its translation: CSARAGPYEQYF.

This clonotype was seen ten or more times. This chain links TRBV7-8 with TRBJ1-1; D is unclear. The germline V gene encodes CDR1 SGHVS and CDR2 FQNEAQ. V lost 5 bases and J 1 base, leaving 11 bases between the germline ends. This CDR3 has 14 residues. The CDR3 here is CASSRRAANTEAFF. CDR3 DNA: TGTGCCAGCAGCAGGAGGGCGGCGAACACTGAAGCTTTCTTT. The whole variable domain, filled in from reference TRBV7-8 and TRBJ1-1, reads GAGVSQSPRYKVAKRGQDVALRCDPISGHVSLFWYQQALGQGPEFLTYFQNEAQLDKSGLPSDRFFAERPEGSVSTLKIQRTQQEDSAVYLCASSRRAANTEAFFGQGTRLTVV.

The chain is built from TRBV20-1 and TRBJ1-2; D is unclear. Germline V gene sequence: CDR1 DFQATT, CDR2 SNEGSKA (reference sequence). The CDR3 consists of 15 residues. V was shortened by 2 bases and J by 5 bases, with 18 bases between the two germline ends. The CDR3 region has the DNA TGCAGTGCTAGAACTGGGCCCCAGTTCCGATATGGCTACACCTTC. Its translation: CSARTGPQFRYGYTF.

This clonotype was detected a few times. The rearrangement uses TRBV20-1 and TRBJ2-3, with unresolved D. The V gene's germline CDR1 is DFQATT and CDR2 SNEGSKA (reference sequence). V lost 0 bases and J 2 bases, leaving 18 bases between the germline ends. The CDR3 covers 17 residues. The CDR3: CSARDQAQHLITDTQYF. The CDR3 region has the DNA TGCAGTGCTAGAGATCAAGCACAACACCTAATCACAGATACGCAGTATTTT.

A few counts support this clonotype. The rearrangement joins TRBV20-1 to TRBJ2-5; 12 bases align to TRBD2. There are 15 residues in the CDR3. The germline gives CDR1 DFQATT, CDR2 SNEGSKA (reference sequence). Trimming cost V 5 bases and J 5 bases; bases outside gene matches: 9. Here the CDR3 reads CSAAGTSGSGETQYF. The CDR3 DNA sequence: TGCAGTGCTGCCGGGACTAGCGGGTCGGGCGAGACCCAGTACTTC.

A few counts support this clonotype. This chain connects TRBV4-1 to TRBJ2-3, with TRBD1 identical over 7 bases. The length of the CDR3 is 17 residues. J was trimmed by 2 bases and V by 0 bases; bases with no gene match: 8. Germline CDR1 and CDR2: MGHRA and YSYEKL. The chain's CDR3 is CASSQDPGQRLTDTQYF. DNA for the CDR3: TGCGCCAGCAGCCAAGACCCGGGACAGAGACTCACAGATACGCAGTATTTT.

The CDR3, as DNA: TGTGCCAGCAGCCGATTTGGGGGGGGCCGTGTTGATGAGCAGTTCTTC. Translating gives CASSRFGGGRVDEQFF. The chain recombines TRBV4-2 with TRBJ2-1, with a possible D match to TRBD2 (7 bases). The CDR3 extends over 16 amino acids. V lost 4 bases, J lost 8 bases, and 21 bases lay in between. CDR1 and CDR2 (germline): LGHNA, YNFKEQ.

This clonotype came up a few times. The chain joins TRBV6-5 to TRBJ2-1, with D uncertain. Per the germline V gene, CDR1 is MNHEY and CDR2 is SVGAGI. The V gene lost 0 bases and the J gene lost 6 bases, with 9 bases spanning the gap. This CDR3 contains 14 residues. The CDR3 DNA reads as TGTGCCAGCAGTTACTCGACCTGGTCCAATGAGCAGTTCTTC. Protein product: CASSYSTWSNEQFF.

This chain connects TRBV3-1 to TRBJ1-5; possibly TRBD1 for D (6 bases). The CDR3 covers 15 residues. Germline CDR1 LGHDT, CDR2 YNNKEL (reference sequence). V dropped 2 bases and J dropped 6 bases, with 14 bases sitting between them. The DNA of the CDR3 is TGTGCCAGCAGCCAACAGGGGAACGGTATTCAGCCCCAGCATTTT. Translated, it gives CASSQQGNGIQPQHF.

CDR3 sequence reads: CASKTDYGTFEQYV. The CDR3 DNA is TGTGCCAGCAAGACGGACTACGGGACTTTCGAGCAGTACGTC. This chain joins TRBV6-2 or TRBV6-3 and TRBJ2-7, with D maybe TRBD2 (6 bases). V was cut by 7 bases and J by 6 bases, with 19 bases left in between. The germline gives CDR1 MNHEY, CDR2 SVGEGT. This CDR3 has 14 amino acids.

This chain connects TRBV3-1 to TRBJ2-7; 8 nucleotides match TRBD1. V lost 8 bases to trimming and J lost 4 bases; unmatched junction nucleotides: 16. This CDR3 is built from 16 residues. Germline V gene sequence: CDR1 LGHDT, CDR2 YNNKEL (reference sequence). CDR3 sequence reads: CASGPAPGQAIYEQYF. For the CDR3, the DNA is TGTGCCAGCGGCCCCGCGCCGGGACAGGCGATATACGAGCAGTACTTC.

The chain combines TRBV24-1 with TRBJ2-1; TRBD2 is a possible D gene (5 bases). Germline values: CDR1 KGHDR, CDR2 SFDVKD. Between the trimmed V and J ends, which lost 2 bases and 8 bases, there was a span of 6 bases. The CDR3 is 12 amino acids. The CDR3: CATSDSGDEQFF. The CDR3 coding sequence is TGTGCCACCAGTGATTCCGGGGATGAGCAGTTCTTC.

This clonotype is medium-sized (0.01 to 0.1%) in the sample. The genes are TRBV5-1 and TRBJ1-5, with no clear D. V was trimmed by 1 base and J by 4 bases, leaving 6 bases between them. Germline CDR1 and CDR2: SGHRS and YFSETQ. This CDR3 is 13 amino acids long. The CDR3: CASSLNGNQPQHF. The CDR3 DNA is TGCGCCAGCAGCTTGAACGGAAATCAGCCCCAGCATTTT.

The sample holds a few counts of this clonotype. This chain links TRBV21-1 with TRBJ1-1. TRBV21-1 is reported as a pseudogene. This CDR3 comprises 14 residues. The CDR3 DNA is TGTGCCAGCAGCAAAGAGGTGGGGAACACTGAAGCTTTCTTT. Residues: CASSKEVGNTEAFF.

This clonotype was counted only a few times. CDR3 nucleotides: TGTGCCAGCAGTTACTGGACAGGGGGTTACGAGCAGTACTTC. This encodes CASSYWTGGYEQYF. This sequence joins TRBV6-2 or TRBV6-3 and TRBJ2-7; 10 positions agree with TRBD1. The CDR3 contains 14 residues. The ends lost 1 base at V and 4 bases at J; junction bases unmatched: 1. Germline V gene sequence: CDR1 MNHEY, CDR2 SVGEGT.

This clonotype was seen repeatedly, ten times or more. This chain uses TRBV29-1 with TRBJ2-3; tentatively, D is TRBD1 (6 bases). This CDR3 has 14 residues. Germline V CDR1 and CDR2: SQVTM, ANQGSEA. V was cut by 6 bases and J by 2 bases, with 15 bases left in between. The CDR3 is CSVPGQGNTDTQYF. CDR3 bases: TGCAGCGTGCCGGGGCAGGGGAACACAGATACGCAGTATTTT.